These 24 T cell receptor beta chains were sequenced from one sample in a study of beta chain features in type 1 diabetes. Isolated RNA was reverse transcribed in full, so expressed TCRB transcripts were sequenced. The protocol was immunoSEQ multiplex PCR, while the TCRdb copy is restricted to in-frame clones and leaves out a portion. The table has almost 350,000 clones, around 8% seen once. Sequencing was carried out using central memory CD4+ T cells from blood. The origin of the receptors is a woman aged 18 to 35 in good health.

This clone was seen a handful of times. The rearrangement links TRBV6-1 to TRBJ1-4; D gene uncertain. Germline assignment: CDR1 MNHNS and CDR2 SASEGT. With 2 bases removed from V and 15 bases from J, the gap between germline ends came to 19 bases. This CDR3 contains 14 residues. The CDR3 DNA is TGTGCCAGCAGTGAAAGACTATTACTGGGTAAAGTGTTTTTT. Translating it yields CASSERLLLGKVFF.

This clone was counted between two and nine times. The CDR3 sequence: CSVSGSGGGGGYTF. CDR3 in DNA: TGCAGCGTCTCAGGCTCGGGAGGGGGCGGTGGCTACACCTTC. V and J are TRBV29-1 and TRBJ1-2, with 7 bases matching TRBD1. Germline CDR1 SQVTM, CDR2 ANQGSEA. CDR3 length equals 14 residues. With V trimmed by 6 bases and J by 7 bases, 14 bases remained unmatched.

The chain has TRBV6-1 and TRBJ2-2; 7 bases are a match to TRBD2. J lost 3 bases, V lost 3 bases, and 10 bases had no gene match. The germline V gene encodes CDR1 MNHNS and CDR2 SASEGT. CDR3 length equals 17 residues. CDR3 DNA sequence: TGTGCCAGCAGTGATAGCGGGCCACCTTTGGACACCGGGGAGCTGTTTTTT. Its protein is CASSDSGPPLDTGELFF.

The chain has TRBV11-1 and TRBJ2-7; either TRBD1 or TRBD2 may fit D (5 bases each). Germline V lookup: CDR1 SGHAT, CDR2 FQDESV (reference sequence). V gave up 1 base and J gave up 2 bases, with 12 bases separating them. This CDR3 spans 15 amino acids. CDR3 coding DNA: TGTGCCAGCAGCTTAGGCGCTCTGGGACCCTACGAGCAGTACTTC. Residues: CASSLGALGPYEQYF.

The V gene is TRBV25-1, the J gene TRBJ2-7; the D gene is possibly TRBD1 (5 bases). The CDR3 contains 15 residues. V was trimmed by 3 bases and J by 6 bases, leaving 18 bases between them. Germline loops: CDR1 MGHDK, CDR2 SYGVNS. CDR3 DNA sequence: TGTGCCAGCAGTGATCCCGCAGGGTTCAGGCTCGAGCAGTACTTC. The encoded protein is CASSDPAGFRLEQYF.

The table lists this clone with many counts. The chain links TRBV5-6 to TRBJ2-5; D unclear. Germline CDR1 SGHDT, CDR2 YYEEEE. The CDR3 length is 14 residues. The V end was cut by 0 bases, the J end by 5 bases, with 11 bases between. CDR3 residues: CASSLGPAGETQYF. CDR3 bases: TGTGCCAGCAGCTTGGGGCCCGCTGGGGAGACCCAGTACTTC. Based on the CDR3 plus reference TRBV5-6 and TRBJ2-5, the full variable domain is DAGVTQSPTHLIKTRGQQVTLRCSPKSGHDTVSWYQQALGQGPQFIFQYYEEEERQRGNFPDRFSGHQFPNYSSELNVNALLLGDSALYLCASSLGPAGETQYFGPGTRLLVL.

As concerns this clone: Other DNA sequences in this sample translate to the same CDR3. This sequence joins TRBV18 and TRBJ2-7, with 8 nucleotides matching TRBD1. The CDR3 is made up of 14 amino acids. Germline trimming cut 6 bases from V and 2 bases from J; bases unmatched to any gene: 6. Germline CDR1 KGHSH, CDR2 LQKENI. The DNA for the CDR3 is TGTGCCAGCTCCCCCGGGACAGGACCCTACGAGCAGTACTTC. Protein: CASSPGTGPYEQYF.

The chain couples TRBV6-5 to TRBJ1-1; TRBD1 might be the D (5 bases). Germline lookup yields CDR1 MNHEY and CDR2 SVGAGI. This CDR3 comprises 13 residues. V was trimmed by 6 bases and J by 2 bases, leaving 10 bases between them. CDR3 amino acids: CASRPGVNTEAFF. Here the CDR3 DNA reads TGTGCCAGCAGACCGGGGGTAAACACTGAAGCTTTCTTT.

V and J are TRBV4-1 and TRBJ2-7; 7 nucleotides align to TRBD2. The germline V gene encodes CDR1 MGHRA and CDR2 YSYEKL. The CDR3 has 16 amino acids. With 0 bases clipped from V and 3 bases from J, the junction kept 8 bases outside the gene matches. The CDR3 reads CASSQEGGLGIYEQYF. DNA of the CDR3: TGCGCCAGCAGCCAAGAGGGTGGACTAGGCATCTACGAGCAGTACTTC.

The chain is built from TRBV7-2 and TRBJ2-5, with D unresolved. Germline V gene data show CDR1 as SGHTA and CDR2 as FQGNSA. Trimming removed 2 bases at V and 5 bases at J, with 15 bases between. The CDR3 extends over 15 amino acids. CDR3 DNA: TGTGCCAGCAGCTTATCCGGACCGTTACGCGAGACCCAGTACTTC. As protein: CASSLSGPLRETQYF.

The chain combines TRBV27 with TRBJ2-7; no firm D call. V was trimmed by 0 bases and J by 0 bases, leaving 6 bases between them. Germline loops: CDR1 MNHEY, CDR2 SMNVEV (reference sequence). The CDR3 length is 14 residues. CDR3 sequence: CASSLSRSSYEQYF. The CDR3 region has the DNA TGTGCCAGCAGTTTATCGAGGAGCTCCTACGAGCAGTACTTC.

This clone was seen a handful of times. Other DNA sequences from this sample encode an identical CDR3 as well. The V and J genes are TRBV2 and TRBJ2-7; unclear D gene. The CDR3 contains 11 residues. Trimming cost V 5 bases and J 3 bases, with 5 bases left between them. CDR1 SNHLY and CDR2 FYNNEI come from the germline V gene. CDR3 sequence: CASSRHYEQYF. CDR3 bases: TGTGCCAGCAGTCGTCACTACGAGCAGTACTTC.

This clone showed up just a few times. The chain joins TRBV28 to TRBJ2-3, with TRBD1 as a possible D gene (6 bases). This CDR3 has 13 residues. Germline lookup yields CDR1 MDHEN and CDR2 SYDVKM. The V gene lost 2 bases and the J gene lost 5 bases, with 8 bases spanning the gap. This CDR3 reads CASSLPGEDTQYF. DNA for the CDR3: TGTGCCAGCAGTTTACCAGGGGAAGATACGCAGTATTTT.

The V gene is TRBV18, the J gene TRBJ1-5; D possibly corresponds to TRBD1 (5 bases). The CDR3 is 14 amino acids. Trimming removed 3 bases at V and 6 bases at J, with 12 bases between. In germline, CDR1 is KGHSH, CDR2 LQKENI. This CDR3 reads CASSPEGSAQPQHF. DNA for the CDR3: TGTGCCAGCTCACCGGAGGGGTCCGCTCAGCCCCAGCATTTT.

The chain couples TRBV29-1 to TRBJ2-1, with 8 bases that match TRBD2. After removal of 0 bases from V and 5 bases from J, the junction contained 9 bases not matched to a gene. CDR1 and CDR2 (germline): SQVTM, ANQGSEA. CDR3 size: 16 residues. The CDR3 is CSVEDLLGGANNEQFF. DNA for the CDR3: TGCAGCGTTGAAGACCTACTCGGGGGGGCAAACAATGAGCAGTTCTTC.

In this sample, this clone turned up a few times. V usage is TRBV27 and J usage is TRBJ1-2; D is undetermined. The length of the CDR3 is 13 residues. Trimming shortened V by 5 bases and J by 7 bases, and 14 bases separated the two germline ends. CDR1 is MNHEY and CDR2 is SMNVEV in the germline V gene (reference sequence). The CDR3, as DNA: TGTGCCAGCAGTAAAGAGTGGGGAGGTGGCTACACCTTC. It encodes CASSKEWGGGYTF.

This clone occurred a few times. A much larger clone lies one base from this, so it may be a read error. This sample also contains other DNA sequences that code for the same CDR3. The gene calls are TRBV10-2 and TRBJ1-5, with a tentative D call TRBD1 (5 bases). Germline assignment: CDR1 WSHSY and CDR2 SAAADI. The V gene lost 6 bases and the J gene lost 2 bases, with 8 bases spanning the gap. This CDR3 comprises 13 residues. DNA for the CDR3: TGCGCCAGCAGCACACAGGGCAATCAGCCCCAGCATTTT. The encoded protein is CASSTQGNQPQHF.

This clone was detected only a few times. The genes are TRBV13 and TRBJ2-3; weak D call: TRBD1 (5 bases). V was shortened by 5 bases and J by 5 bases, with 14 bases between the two germline ends. The CDR3 sequence is 14 residues long. From germline, CDR1 is PRHDT and CDR2 FYEKMQ (reference sequence). Here the CDR3 reads CASSHRRQGDTQYF. CDR3 sequence (DNA): TGTGCCAGCAGCCATCGTAGGCAGGGAGATACGCAGTATTTT.

This clone has just a few counts. This rearrangement joins TRBV7-3 to TRBJ2-3; tentative D call: TRBD1 (6 bases). Trimming removed 2 bases at V and 2 bases at J, with 14 bases between. The CDR3 contains 16 residues. Germline V lookup: CDR1 SGHTA, CDR2 FQGTGA. The CDR3 DNA reads as TGTGCCAGCAGCTTAGGGACAAACCCCCCCACAGATACGCAGTATTTT. Its translation is CASSLGTNPPTDTQYF.

Ten or more counts support this clone. The chain recombines TRBV6-6 with TRBJ2-3; no definite D call. The CDR3 totals 14 residues. The germline V gene encodes CDR1 MNHNY and CDR2 SVGAGI (reference sequence). Trimming cost V 7 bases and J 0 bases, with 11 bases left between them. This CDR3 reads CASKTGPSTDTQYF. The CDR3 DNA sequence: TGTGCCAGCAAGACGGGCCCTAGCACAGATACGCAGTATTTT.

This clone was seen a few times. V usage is TRBV5-1 and J usage is TRBJ1-1; no reliable D call. The ends were cut back, 0 bases at V and 3 bases at J, with 9 bases in the middle. The CDR3 contains 14 residues. CDR1 is SGHRS, CDR2 YFSETQ, per germline. CDR3 DNA: TGCGCCAGCAGCTTGGGACCTGGGGACACTGAAGCTTTCTTT. This codes for CASSLGPGDTEAFF.

This clone has just a few counts. V and J are TRBV5-6 and TRBJ1-2, with TRBD1 matching over 8 bases. Germline CDR1 SGHDT, CDR2 YYEEEE. This CDR3 comprises 15 residues. After removal of 4 bases from V and 3 bases from J, the junction contained 8 bases not matched to a gene. CDR3 sequence reads: CASSPRRTGHYGYTF. CDR3 in DNA: TGTGCCAGCAGCCCGCGCCGGACAGGGCACTATGGCTACACCTTC.

The chain carries TRBV27 and TRBJ1-1, with unresolved D. Germline V CDR1 and CDR2: MNHEY, SMNVEV (reference sequence). This CDR3 has 14 amino acids. Trimming stripped 5 bases from V and 7 bases from J, with 17 bases between. This chain's CDR3 is CASSEKFARNEAFF. The CDR3 DNA follows: TGTGCCAGCAGTGAGAAATTCGCACGTAATGAAGCTTTCTTT.

There are a few counts of this clone. The gene calls are TRBV7-6 and TRBJ2-6, with unresolved D. CDR3 size: 16 residues. Trimming stripped 2 bases from V and 0 bases from J, with 8 bases between. Germline loops: CDR1 SGHVS, CDR2 FNYEAQ. CDR3: CASSLLRPSGANVLTF. For the CDR3, the DNA is TGTGCCAGCAGCTTACTCCGGCCCTCTGGGGCCAACGTCCTGACTTTC.